The following is a T cell receptor beta chain sequence with its context. Its antigen target is currently unknown. It has no much larger one-base neighbor in the sample; base qualities were not kept. Library construction relied on multiplex PCR. Instrument on record: Illumina HiSeq 4000. CDR3 regions were amplified by Arm-PCR with iRepertoire HTBI primers to construct TCR beta libraries. PCR products were gel purified before sequencing. The authors' pipeline ran thus. Gene usage analysis of CDR3 amino acid clonotypes used the 62 TRBV and approximately 13 TRBJ segments found across samples. COPE and FqMerger were used to merge the filtered high-quality paired reads into contigs. BLAST was used to align contigs to IMGT TRBV, TRBD and TRBJ reference genes, with CDR3 defined following IMGT. Highly expanded clones were defined as clonotypes with a frequency above 0.1%. Shannon entropy served as the measure of repertoire diversity, while the Gini coefficient captured V-J evenness. Clonotypes shared by more than one individual were considered public. TCRdb took the public reads, trimmed them with fastp at Q25, ran MiXCR for clone calling and kept in-frame beta chains. Here each entry gathers all rows of one CDR3 protein and keeps the most common genes and DNA. The authors' filters were not applied to this entry. The sample contains hundreds of thousands of distinct CDR3 sequences, about a sixth of them found a single time. In total, the top ten clones hold about 10% of the sample.

The sample belongs to a study of regulatory T cells in long-lasting Graves disease (dated by TCRdb to about 2021). Regarding the complete study: Antithyroid drugs had been taken for less than 3 months by newly diagnosed Graves' disease patients. Patients with persistent Graves' disease were compared with patients with newly diagnosed Graves' disease using TCR sequencing and RNA sequencing of peripheral blood. The study took place in China and was registered as a clinical trial. A total of approximately 35 samples were covered by TCR sequencing, comprising approximately 13 persistent and some 20 newly diagnosed Graves' disease patients.

Broader findings and caveats from the paper: Compared with newly diagnosed patients, persistent Graves' disease patients had lower TCR Shannon entropy and fewer highly expanded clones, which suggests clonal expansion. Preferential use of TRBV28, TRBJ1-2 and TRBJ2-5 was observed in persistent disease, whereas TRBV20-1 and TRBJ2-1 were favored in newly diagnosed disease. Sequencing and analysis were limited to the TCR beta chain. Because the primary lesion, thyroid tissue, could not be accessed, the study looked at peripheral blood alone. The authors noted that the small sample size was a limitation that may lower accuracy. A larger number of public clonotypes was shared among persistent patients (approximately 2,500) than among newly diagnosed patients (around 970).

In the paper's terms, the time point label means: newly diagnosed GD, antithyroid drugs for less than 3 months. For both TCR sequencing and RNA sequencing, RNA was extracted from PBMCs in TRIzol. Graves' disease was diagnosed according to American Thyroid Association guidelines. The patients came from an endocrinology department in Xi'an, China. From each patient, around 9 milliliters of peripheral blood was collected into an EDTA anticoagulant tube. PBMCs were isolated by Ficoll Paque Plus density gradient separation without further T cell sorting. An Agilent 2100 Bioanalyzer and agarose gel were used to check RNA quality, and a NanoDrop 2000 was used to measure RNA concentration. The germline V gene specifies MNHEY as CDR1 and SVGAGI as CDR2. V is pared back by 0 bases and J by 6 bases, with 18 bases lying between the germline termini. The CDR3 measures 16 amino acids from cysteine to phenylalanine. Left in the record is the CDR3 DNA by itself, 48 bases read in frame from the first base.

These data were also filed under a second study, of T cells in Graves' hyperthyroidism and ophthalmopathy. From the second report: Graves' hyperthyroidism was defined as stable when no progression to ophthalmopathy occurred over 18 months of follow-up. Hyperthyroidism patients were newly diagnosed, had a disease duration of under 2 months, and were aged 18 to 65 years. The study excluded patients with uncontrolled infections, other autoimmune diseases, pregnancy or lactation. Diagnoses relied on clinical symptoms, serum thyroxine and TRAb, thyroid ultrasound and orbital computed tomography. The first round of RT-PCR for the TCR CDR3 was performed with the HTBI primer set and the Qiagen OneStep RT-PCR kit. Most expanded thyroid clonotypes (frequency above 0.001) were also detected in blood, a finding suggesting that blood repertoires may reflect thyroid immune responses. Ophthalmopathy was separated from stable hyperthyroidism by a 13 V-J signature model, with roughly 88% sensitivity and 81% to 82% specificity obtained in cross-validation and 80%/75% obtained in testing. In validation, the model predicted progression to ophthalmopathy with about 71% sensitivity and 72% to 85% specificity, a median of 6.5 months before onset. TCR V-J signatures able to tell the groups apart were searched for in a discovery cohort of 90 to 100 patients, of whom 40 to 45 had Graves' ophthalmopathy and around 56 had stable Graves' hyperthyroidism. Prospective prediction of ophthalmopathy was tested in an independent validation cohort consisting of about 20 hyperthyroidism patients and 15 or so patients who later progressed to ophthalmopathy. The 85 to 100 discovery patients were randomly split 7:3 into training and test sets. Thyroid tissue and blood T-cell repertoires from roughly 6 Graves' hyperthyroidism patients were also compared in the study. After blood sampling, hyperthyroidism patients were treated with methimazole at a starting dose of 30 mg daily, and ophthalmopathy patients were treated with high-dose intravenous methylprednisolone. A second multiplex PCR round built the libraries, followed by size selection and purification. The libraries were sequenced on an Illumina HiSeq2000 using paired-end 100 bp reads. SOAPnuke was used to process the raw data, with reads discarded if the reads contained adapters or uncalled bases, had a mean Phred below 15, or lacked an exact constant-primer or identifier match. High-quality paired reads were merged using COPE v1.2.5, and each unique nucleotide sequence was defined as a clonotype. MiTCR v1.1 was used to align the clonotypes against IMGT TRBV, TRBD and TRBJ reference segments. Analysis was restricted to V-J combinations with a frequency above 0.0001, which covered about 99% of repertoires. The TCS score was defined as F50 (clonal expansion) divided by E x V (chaos), with BLOSUM62-based TCRdist calculated between CDR3 peptides within each V-J. Welch's t-statistics and random forest reduced around 510 V-J features to 10 to 15, which were used in a naive Bayes classifier (R e1071). No statistical method was used to set the sample size in advance, and investigators knew the group allocation. The paper describes TCR Vbeta CDR3 sequencing of roughly 130 peripheral blood samples, made up of roughly 40 ophthalmopathy patients, roughly 72 hyperthyroidism patients and 17 progressor patients.

The receptor's source is a woman aged 25 to 39 with Graves disease. Donor details come from another sample of the same person, matched by shared clones. The specimen comprised peripheral blood mononuclear cells (PBMCs), sampled at new diagnosis, from a patient treated with antithyroid drugs. The rearrangement joined TRBV6-5 to TRBJ2-7, with a weak D call of TRBD2 (5 bases match). The sequence in DNA is TGTGCCAGCAGTTACTCGAGGGCGGGTCGGATGGGCGAGCAGTACTTC. Translated, this is CASSYSRAGRMGEQYF.